Listed here is a single T cell receptor beta chain. Which antigen it targets is not known. Base qualities are not provided; no much larger clone lies one nucleotide away. This specimen belongs to a study of T cell changes during pregnancy in multiple sclerosis (dated by TCRdb to about 2019). About the study as a whole: In women with multiple sclerosis, the researchers looked at how the T cell repertoire shifted as pregnancy progressed.

Here V drops 5 bases and J drops 0 bases, and the junction holds 14 bases not matched to any gene. From the cysteine through the phenylalanine, the CDR3 covers 18 amino acids. Just CDR3 DNA is preserved here, 54 bases in frame from base 1. CDR1 and CDR2 (SGHRS, YFSETQ) derive from the germline V gene. The method was the immunoSEQ multiplex PCR assay. In its TCRdb copy, this immuneACCESS table keeps in-frame sequences only and misses some clones. Where compared with another copy, unresolved V genes explain less than half of these, and the others have no known cause. This sample gives roughly 40,000 clones in total; over 85% of them show up just once. Together, the top ten hold roughly 1.2% of the sample.

The sample was peripheral blood, taken before pregnancy. This TCR came from a female donor with multiple sclerosis, enrolled in a pregnancy study. The rearrangement joined TRBV5-1 to TRBJ2-3; 8 central bases correspond to TRBD2. The CDR3 reads as follows: CASRDSGTLYSSTDTQYF. The DNA sequence is TGCGCCAGCAGGGATAGCGGGACCTTGTACTCTAGCACAGATACGCAGTATTTT. The reference TRBV5-1 and TRBJ2-3 proteins fill in what lies around the CDR3, so the full variable domain reads KAGVTQTPRYLIKTRGQQVTLSCSPISGHRSVSWYQQTPGQGLQFLFEYFSETQRNKGNFPGRFSGRQFSNSRSEMNVSTLELGDSALYLCASRDSGTLYSSTDTQYFGPGTRLTVL.